The rows below give T cell receptor beta chains drawn from one sample of a study of response to subunit inactivated influenza vaccine. TCRdb re-analysed the RT-PCR reads in MiXCR, keeping a single row per CDR3 protein. The sample records 450,000 to 700,000 distinct CDR3 sequences, about 15% being singletons. The specimen comprised PBMCs from blood, sampled 12 days after vaccination. These receptors were obtained from a man aged 50 to 60 who received an inactivated influenza vaccine. CDR3s include the opening cysteine and the closing phenylalanine or tryptophan. D genes are given only for firm matches. Part of the rows lack a size; the others show once, few, many or a class for expanded clones.

TRBV5-1	11	TRBJ1-1	many	.	CASTGENEAFF	TGCGCCAGCACGGGGGAGAACGAAGCTTTCTTT
TRBV29-1	13	TRBJ2-7	.	.	CSVEGLNSYEQYF	TGCAGCGTTGAGGGTCTTAACTCCTACGAGCAGTACTTC
TRBV4-3	16	TRBJ1-2	few	TRBD1	CASSQALGQVLRGYTF	TGCGCCAGCAGCCAAGCTCTGGGACAGGTTTTGCGTGGCTACACCTTC
TRBV27	14	TRBJ2-1	.	.	CASSFRGMYNEQFF	TGTGCCAGCAGTTTTCGGGGAATGTACAATGAGCAGTTCTTC
TRBV28	11	TRBJ2-7	.	.	CASSFSAEQYF	TGTGCCAGCAGTTTTAGTGCCGAGCAGTACTTC
TRBV7-2	14	TRBJ2-7	.	.	CASSIHGRPYEQYF	TGTGCCAGCAGCATCCACGGCAGGCCCTACGAGCAGTACTTC
TRBV5-1	15	TRBJ2-7	many	TRBD1	CASSSPGQGAYEQYF	TGCGCCAGCAGCTCTCCGGGACAGGGGGCTTACGAGCAGTACTTC
TRBV27	14	TRBJ2-7	.	.	CASSLSAGLDEQYF	TGTGCCAGCAGTTTATCGGCCGGGTTGGACGAGCAGTACTTC
TRBV6-6	12	TRBJ2-7	many	TRBD1	CASRRTGYEQYF	TGTGCCAGCAGGCGGACAGGGTACGAGCAGTACTTC
TRBV27	13	TRBJ1-2	.	.	CASSLNGVGGYTF	TGTGCCAGCAGTTTAAATGGGGTGGGTGGCTACACCTTC
TRBV20-1	13	TRBJ2-1	few	.	CSGGDWGTNEQFF	TGCAGTGGTGGAGATTGGGGAACTAATGAGCAGTTCTTC
TRBV20-1	12	TRBJ1-1	.	.	CSARQGFTEAFF	TGCAGTGCTAGACAGGGGTTCACTGAAGCTTTCTTT
TRBV5-1	16	TRBJ2-3	few	TRBD1	CASSALGTGGTDTQYF	TGCGCCAGCAGCGCCCTAGGGACAGGGGGCACAGATACGCAGTATTTT
TRBV29-1	11	TRBJ2-7	.	.	CSAGRPREQYF	TGCAGCGCCGGGAGACCTAGGGAGCAGTACTTC
TRBV9	12	TRBJ2-1	few	TRBD2	CASSSRGDEQFF	TGTGCCAGCAGCTCTCGGGGGGATGAGCAGTTCTTC
TRBV5-1	15	TRBJ2-1	many	.	CASSLEGVSYNEQFF	TGCGCCAGCAGCTTGGAGGGGGTCTCCTACAATGAGCAGTTCTTC
TRBV28	14	TRBJ2-7	few	TRBD1	CASIRQGAVYEQYF	TGTGCCAGCATAAGACAGGGGGCCGTCTACGAGCAGTACTTC